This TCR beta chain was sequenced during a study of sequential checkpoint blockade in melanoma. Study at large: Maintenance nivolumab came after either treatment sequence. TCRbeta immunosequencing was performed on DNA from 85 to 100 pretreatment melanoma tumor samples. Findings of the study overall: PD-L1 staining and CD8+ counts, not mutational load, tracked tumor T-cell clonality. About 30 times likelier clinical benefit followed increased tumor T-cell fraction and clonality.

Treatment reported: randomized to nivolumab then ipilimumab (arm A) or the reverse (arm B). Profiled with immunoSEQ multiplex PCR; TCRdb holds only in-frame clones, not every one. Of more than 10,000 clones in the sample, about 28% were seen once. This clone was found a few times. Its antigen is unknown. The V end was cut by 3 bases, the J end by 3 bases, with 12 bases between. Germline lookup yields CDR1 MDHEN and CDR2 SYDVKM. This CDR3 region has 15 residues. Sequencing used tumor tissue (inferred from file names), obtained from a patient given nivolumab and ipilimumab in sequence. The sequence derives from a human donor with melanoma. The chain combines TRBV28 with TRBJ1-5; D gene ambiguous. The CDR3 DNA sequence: TGTGCCAGCAGTTTTCAGCAAGTCCTCAATCAGCCCCAGCATTTT. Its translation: CASSFQQVLNQPQHF.